This T cell receptor beta chain was sequenced in a study of T cells in localized non-small cell lung cancer. Study conclusions and caveats: Patients showing higher blood T cell density tended to see longer overall survival. Investigators sequenced only a single tumor region, leaving heterogeneity possible. Turning up in adjacent lung were a median approximately 60 of the top 100 tumor clones. Uninvolved adjacent lung showed higher T cell clonality than tumor.

This clone was seen a single time. Its antigen is undetermined. The CDR3 runs to 18 residues. In germline, CDR1 is SGHRS, CDR2 YFSETQ. Trimming shortened V by 0 bases and J by 0 bases, and 13 bases separated the two germline ends. Profiled with immunoSEQ multiplex PCR; TCRdb holds only in-frame clones, not every one. The table includes about 64,000 clones, roughly 79% detected once. This TCR came from a man aged 40 to 69 with stage II lung adenocarcinoma. The starting material was PBMCs, obtained before any cancer treatment. J is TRBJ2-6 and V is TRBV5-1; D is perhaps TRBD1 (6 bases). CDR3 sequence: CASSLVGQGRSGANVLTF. The CDR3 DNA reads as TGCGCCAGCAGCTTGGTGGGACAAGGGCGCTCTGGGGCCAACGTCCTGACTTTC.